The clone carrying this T cell receptor (beta chain) occurred once. Its antigen is currently unknown. These data are taken from a study of graft-versus-host responses after intestinal transplantation. About the research overall: Once they had received anti-thymocyte globulin induction, all recipients took tacrolimus and steroids for three to four years.

Generated by immunoSEQ multiplex PCR, the TCRdb table keeps only in-frame clones and is missing some. The sample records fewer than 95,000 clones, 80% to 95% being singletons. Germline V gene data show CDR1 as SGHRS and CDR2 as YFSETQ. Trimming stripped 3 bases from V and 0 bases from J, with 13 bases between. This CDR3 comprises 16 residues. This TCR came from a human donor who was the organ donor for an intestinal transplant. V gene TRBV5-1 combines with J gene TRBJ1-5, with a tentative D call TRBD1 (5 bases). The material was unstimulated CD8+ T cells sorted from spleen or lymph node cells, obtained before transplant. CDR3 sequence: CASSSGDGDSNQPQHF. CDR3 bases: TGCGCCAGCAGCTCGGGGGACGGAGATAGCAATCAGCCCCAGCATTTT.